This passage covers 20 T cell receptor beta chains from one sample sequenced in a study of blood T cell repertoires in COVID-19. Profiled with immunoSEQ multiplex PCR; TCRdb holds only in-frame clones, not every one. The data show about 200,000 clones, about 86% seen once. The sample taken for sequencing was peripheral blood. The receptor set was obtained from a man between 60 and 75 years old who had recovered from COVID-19.

The J gene is TRBJ1-2, the V gene TRBV12-5; D perhaps matches TRBD1 (6 bases). The CDR3 is 14 amino acids. Germline lookup yields CDR1 LGHNT and CDR2 FRNRAP. Trimming removed 1 base at V and 3 bases at J, with 9 bases between. CDR3 region: CASGLDQGYYGYTF. The CDR3 bases are TGTGCTAGTGGTTTGGATCAGGGGTACTATGGCTACACCTTC. The complete variable domain, with remaining parts taken from reference TRBV12-5 and TRBJ1-2, reads DARVTQTPRHKVTEMGQEVTMRCQPILGHNTVFWYRQTMMQGLELLAYFRNRAPLDDSGMPKDRFSAEMPDATLATLKIQPSEPRDSAVYFCASGLDQGYYGYTFGSGTRLTVV.

The V call is TRBV11-2, the J call TRBJ1-2; D may be TRBD1 (6 bases). Germline CDR1 is SGHAT and CDR2 is FQNNGV. V lost 5 bases and J 2 bases, leaving 9 bases between the germline ends. The CDR3 is 13 residues long. CDR3 sequence reads: CASSPDRNYGYTF. CDR3 nucleotide sequence: TGTGCCAGCAGCCCGGACAGAAACTATGGCTACACCTTC. Filled out from reference TRBV11-2 and TRBJ1-2, the complete variable domain reads EAGVAQSPRYKIIEKRQSVAFWCNPISGHATLYWYQQILGQGPKLLIQFQNNGVVDDSQLPKDRFSAERLKGVDSTLKIQPAKLEDSAVYLCASSPDRNYGYTFGSGTRLTVV.

This CDR3 reads CASSLQGFSETQYF. CDR3 DNA sequence: TGCGCCAGCAGCTTACAGGGGTTTAGCGAGACCCAGTACTTC. This chain joins TRBV5-1 and TRBJ2-5; 7 bases match TRBD1. This CDR3 comprises 14 residues. Germline CDR1 is SGHRS and CDR2 is YFSETQ. Trimming cost V 2 bases and J 5 bases; bases outside gene matches: 6.

CDR3 bases: TGTGCCAGCAGGAAAACCGCGGAGCAATCGCGAAATTATGGCTACACCTTC. It yields the protein CASRKTAEQSRNYGYTF. The genes are TRBV27 and TRBJ1-2, with D unresolved. This CDR3 spans 17 amino acids. Looked up from germline, CDR1 is MNHEY and CDR2 is SMNVEV (reference sequence). V lost 6 bases to trimming and J lost 5 bases, with 25 bases between them.

In regard to this clone: Other nucleotide sequences in the sample specify the same CDR3. The J gene is TRBJ2-7, the V gene TRBV28; D gene uncertain. The CDR3 is 12 amino acids. Germline V CDR1 and CDR2: MDHEN, SYDVKM. V lost 6 bases and J lost 3, with 9 bases in between. As DNA, the CDR3 is TGTGCCAGCAGCCTTCGGTACTACGAGCAGTACTTC. Encoded protein: CASSLRYYEQYF. Full variable domain (outside the CDR3, taken from reference TRBV28 and TRBJ2-7): DVKVTQSSRYLVKRTGEKVFLECVQDMDHENMFWYRQDPGLGLRLIYFSYDVKMKEKGDIPEGYSVSREKKERFSLILESASTNQTSMYLCASSLRYYEQYFGPGTRLTVT.

The V and J genes are TRBV14 and TRBJ1-2; D gene unclear. Germline V gives CDR1 SGHDN, CDR2 FVKESK. Trimming removed 0 bases at V and 7 bases at J, with 9 bases between. This CDR3 contains 13 residues. DNA of the CDR3: TGTGCCAGCAGCCAAGAAACGATCGGTGGCTACACCTTC. Its translation: CASSQETIGGYTF.

This rearrangement joins TRBV5-1 to TRBJ2-1, with TRBD2 matching 7 bases. The germline V gene has CDR1 SGHRS and CDR2 YFSETQ. The CDR3 runs 17 residues. J lost 4 bases, V lost 0 bases, and 10 bases had no gene match. The CDR3 here is CASSLARGLGIYNEQFF. In DNA form, the CDR3 reads TGCGCCAGCAGCTTGGCCCGAGGACTAGGGATTTACAATGAGCAGTTCTTC. Full variable domain (outside the CDR3, taken from reference TRBV5-1 and TRBJ2-1): KAGVTQTPRYLIKTRGQQVTLSCSPISGHRSVSWYQQTPGQGLQFLFEYFSETQRNKGNFPGRFSGRQFSNSRSEMNVSTLELGDSALYLCASSLARGLGIYNEQFFGPGTRLTVL.

This clone was counted between two and nine times. The rearrangement links TRBV3-1 (or the pseudogene TRBV3-2) to TRBJ2-1, with 7 bases identical to TRBD2. The V segment lost 3 bases and the J segment 7 bases; nucleotides outside the gene matches: 6. This CDR3 has 14 amino acids. Germline V gives CDR1 LGHDT, CDR2 YNNKEL (reference sequence). In DNA form, the CDR3 reads TGTGCCAGCAGCCATATACTAGCGCAGAATGAGCAGTTCTTC. Its protein product is CASSHILAQNEQFF.

The chain joins TRBV15 to TRBJ1-2, with a possible D match to TRBD1 (5 bases). This CDR3 spans 13 amino acids. With 0 bases removed from V and 7 bases from J, the gap between germline ends came to 9 bases. Looked up from germline, CDR1 is LNHNV and CDR2 is YYDKDF (reference sequence). The CDR3 loop reads CATSRDRGGGYTF. CDR3 DNA: TGTGCCACCAGCAGAGATAGGGGCGGTGGCTACACCTTC.

This clone appeared a few times. This chain joins TRBV3-1 (or the pseudogene TRBV3-2) and TRBJ2-7; perhaps TRBD2 as D (5 bases). The V gene lost 1 base and the J gene lost 1 base, with 11 bases spanning the gap. This CDR3 contains 15 residues. The germline V gene has CDR1 LGHDT and CDR2 YNNKEL (reference sequence). The CDR3 loop is CASSQGGGLSYEQYF. DNA of the CDR3: TGTGCCAGCAGCCAAGGTGGCGGGCTTTCCTACGAGCAGTACTTC.

The chain uses TRBV28 and TRBJ2-7, with a possible D match to TRBD1 (6 bases). V was cut by 6 bases and J by 0 bases, with 12 bases left in between. The CDR3 runs to 14 residues. Per the germline V gene, CDR1 is MDHEN and CDR2 is SYDVKM. The CDR3 spells CASRPGQHSYEQYF. The CDR3 DNA reads as TGTGCCAGCAGACCCGGACAGCACTCCTACGAGCAGTACTTC.

V is TRBV11-3 and J is TRBJ2-1; TRBD2 aligns across 11 bases. Germline trimming cut 5 bases from V and 6 bases from J; bases unmatched to any gene: 6. CDR1 and CDR2 (germline): SGHNT, YENEEA. The CDR3 runs to 15 residues. This CDR3 is CASSRNSGRANEQFF. CDR3 bases: TGTGCCAGCAGCCGTAATAGCGGGAGGGCCAATGAGCAGTTCTTC. Looking up the rest from reference TRBV11-3 and TRBJ2-1 gives the full variable domain: EAGVVQSPRYKIIEKKQPVAFWCNPISGHNTLYWYLQNLGQGPELLIRYENEEAVDDSQLPKDRFSAERLKGVDSTLKIQPAELGDSAVYLCASSRNSGRANEQFFGPGTRLTVL.

This chain joins TRBV5-6 and TRBJ2-3; 8 bases agree with TRBD1. The CDR3 has 14 amino acids. With V trimmed by 4 bases and J by 4 bases, 5 bases remained unmatched. The germline CDR1 and CDR2 sequences are SGHDT and YYEEEE. CDR3 bases: TGTGCCAGCAGCAAACAGGGGGTCTCAGATACGCAGTATTTT. It translates to CASSKQGVSDTQYF.

This chain uses TRBV5-1 with TRBJ1-1; 7 nucleotides match TRBD1. After removal of 2 bases from V and 5 bases from J, the junction contained 9 bases not matched to a gene. This CDR3 comprises 15 residues. Germline CDR1 SGHRS, CDR2 YFSETQ. The CDR3 spells CASSLDRALGTEAFF. The CDR3 coding sequence is TGCGCCAGCAGCTTAGACAGGGCTTTGGGGACTGAAGCTTTCTTT.

CDR3 DNA sequence: TGTGCCAGCAGCTCAACGGAGCGAACCTCCGGGCAGTTCTTC. Amino acids: CASSSTERTSGQFF. V and J are TRBV28 and TRBJ2-1; D gene uncertain. V dropped 6 bases and J dropped 12 bases, with 21 bases sitting between them. The CDR3 runs to 14 residues. Germline loops: CDR1 MDHEN, CDR2 SYDVKM.

This clone was observed a few times. The V call is TRBV21-1, the J call TRBJ1-2; the DNA was not used to check the table's D call, TRBD1. TRBV21-1 is a recognized pseudogene. The CDR3 has 17 residues. The CDR3 DNA is TGTGCCAGCAGCAACGACAGGGGATATAAAACTAACTATGGCTACACCTTC. Its protein product is CASSNDRGYKTNYGYTF.

This clone has more than one count but fewer than ten. The chain couples TRBV6-5 to TRBJ1-5; D may be TRBD1 (6 bases). The V and J ends lost 6 bases and 7 bases respectively, with 16 bases between them. The CDR3 is 14 residues long. From germline, CDR1 is MNHEY and CDR2 SVGAGI. The CDR3 sequence is CASRDRDNMQPQHF. CDR3 in DNA: TGTGCCAGCAGAGACCGGGACAATATGCAGCCCCAGCATTTT.

V usage is TRBV19 and J usage is TRBJ1-2, with no clear D. Germline-derived CDR1 and CDR2 are LNHDA and SQIVND (reference sequence). Trimming pared 4 bases from V and 1 base from J, leaving 10 bases between. CDR3 length equals 14 residues. CDR3: CASSTQTINYGYTF. The DNA for the CDR3 is TGTGCCAGTAGTACTCAGACAATTAACTATGGCTACACCTTC.

This chain links TRBV5-1 with TRBJ2-1, with TRBD2 matching 7 bases. The V gene's germline CDR1 is SGHRS and CDR2 YFSETQ. This CDR3 is built from 16 residues. With 1 base clipped from V and 8 bases from J, the junction kept 12 bases outside the gene matches. The CDR3 DNA is TGCGCCAGCAGCTTGCGGGGCGGGAGAGGTAGCGATGAGCAGTTCTTC. It is translated as CASSLRGGRGSDEQFF.

The rearrangement links TRBV11-2 to TRBJ1-2; the D is unclear. The CDR3 is 13 amino acids. Trimming took off 0 bases at V and 4 bases at J, with 6 bases between the two ends. Germline lookup yields CDR1 SGHAT and CDR2 FQNNGV. The CDR3 region has the DNA TGTGCCAGCAGCTTAGACGGACTCTATGGCTACACCTTC. It is translated as CASSLDGLYGYTF.